A single sample is the source of the 13 T cell receptor beta chains below, sequenced in a study of blood T cells in healthy people across ages (dated by TCRdb to between 2015 and 2017). Library preparation used 5' RACE. The sequencing machine was an Illumina HiSeq 2500. The second PCR ran for about 6 to 12 cycles and used a J-beta primer mix along with a sample-barcoded 5' primer. The public sequencing data were trimmed at Q25 with fastp and processed into clonotypes with MiXCR by TCRdb, which kept only in-frame beta chains. CDR3 protein sequences are deduplicated, and each keeps its most common genes and DNA. The sample records about 970,000 distinct CDR3 sequences, roughly half of which are singletons. 20% to 25% of the sample is in the top ten clones. The sequenced material came from blood. These receptors were collected from an older woman in good health.

This clonotype appeared a few times. This chain joins TRBV29-1 and TRBJ2-1, with TRBD2 matching over 8 bases. There are 13 residues in the CDR3. The V gene's germline CDR1 is SQVTM and CDR2 ANQGSEA. The CDR3 is CSTQTSAYNEQFF. For the CDR3, the DNA is TGCAGTACCCAGACTAGCGCCTACAATGAGCAGTTCTTC.

The J gene is TRBJ1-4, the V gene TRBV4-2; the D gene is possibly TRBD1 (5 bases). Trimming took off 3 bases at V and 4 bases at J, with 9 bases between the two ends. This CDR3 comprises 14 residues. Germline V gives CDR1 LGHNA, CDR2 YNFKEQ. The chain's CDR3 is CASSQGRHNEKLFF. CDR3 sequence (DNA): TGTGCCAGCAGCCAGGGACGGCATAATGAAAAACTGTTTTTT.

This clonotype has a handful of counts. The chain is built from TRBV7-4 and TRBJ1-5; the match to TRBD1 covers 8 bases. The CDR3 totals 14 residues. The germline gives CDR1 SGHVT, CDR2 SQSDAQ. V shed 5 bases and J 4 bases; nucleotides not matched to a gene: 4. CDR3 amino acids: CASSIDRGNQPQHF. The CDR3 DNA sequence: TGTGCCAGCAGCATTGACAGGGGAAATCAGCCCCAGCATTTT.

The chain couples TRBV20-1 to TRBJ2-1; 10 nucleotides align to TRBD2. Trimming removed 1 base from V and 5 bases from J; junction bases left unmatched: 14. From germline, CDR1 is DFQATT and CDR2 SNEGSKA (reference sequence). The CDR3 extends over 18 amino acids. CDR3 coding DNA: TGCAGTGCTAGAGGTTTTGGTCTAGCGGGAGTAGGTGACAATGAGCAGTTCTTC. Protein product: CSARGFGLAGVGDNEQFF.

The CDR3 coding sequence is TGTGCCAGCAGTTTTGGCGGGGGGCGCACAGATACGCAGTATTTT. As protein: CASSFGGGRTDTQYF. V is TRBV12-3 or TRBV12-4 and J is TRBJ2-3; 8 bases fit TRBD2. The CDR3 sequence is 15 residues long. Trimming took 3 bases from V and 1 from J; bases not matched to a gene: 3.

V gene TRBV27 combines with J gene TRBJ1-1; D uncertain. The CDR3 is 13 amino acids. V lost 5 bases to trimming and J lost 1 base, with 8 bases between them. Germline V CDR1 and CDR2: MNHEY, SMNVEV (reference sequence). This CDR3 is CASSPSWNTEAFF. As DNA, the CDR3 is TGTGCCAGCAGTCCTTCCTGGAACACTGAAGCTTTCTTT.

The rearrangement joins TRBV20-1 to TRBJ2-7, with TRBD1 matching over 7 bases. After removal of 3 bases from V and 7 bases from J, the junction contained 9 bases not matched to a gene. The CDR3 has 13 amino acids. Looked up from germline, CDR1 is DFQATT and CDR2 is SNEGSKA (reference sequence). The CDR3, as DNA: TGCAGTGCTAGTGGGGACAGCCCCAATGAGCAGTACTTC. It codes for CSASGDSPNEQYF.

The genes are TRBV20-1 and TRBJ2-5; TRBD1 matches 8 bases. This CDR3 comprises 15 residues. The junction had 10 bases not matched to a gene; V was cut back by 4 bases and J by 3 bases. Germline V gene lookup returns CDR1 DFQATT and CDR2 SNEGSKA (reference sequence). This chain's CDR3 is CSANPWTGRKETQYF. The CDR3 DNA reads as TGCAGTGCTAACCCCTGGACAGGGAGGAAAGAGACCCAGTACTTC.

The genes are TRBV3-1 and TRBJ1-6, with D hard to call. The V gene lost 6 bases and the J gene lost 1 base, with 10 bases spanning the gap. The germline V gene encodes CDR1 LGHDT and CDR2 YNNKEL (reference sequence). This CDR3 has 15 residues. The CDR3 DNA reads as TGTGCCAGCAGGAACCAAGGGTCCTATAATTCACCCCTCCACTTT. This translates into CASRNQGSYNSPLHF.

This chain joins TRBV20-1 and TRBJ2-2; D possibly corresponds to TRBD2 (5 bases). Trimming took 0 bases from V and 3 from J, leaving 11 bases between them. Germline loops: CDR1 DFQATT, CDR2 SNEGSKA (reference sequence). This CDR3 region has 15 residues. This CDR3 reads CSAREVATYTGELFF. The CDR3, as DNA: TGCAGTGCTAGAGAGGTAGCGACCTACACCGGGGAGCTGTTTTTT.

The chain employs TRBV28 and TRBJ2-3, with 15 bases that match TRBD2. The length of the CDR3 is 16 residues. Germline loops: CDR1 MDHEN, CDR2 SYDVKM. V trimming: 6 bases; J trimming: 9 bases; junction bases outside the gene matches: 10. CDR3 region: CASSPRTSGRAWTQYF. The CDR3 nucleotides read TGTGCCAGCAGCCCCCGGACTAGCGGGAGGGCGTGGACGCAGTATTTT.

The chain has TRBV12-3 or TRBV12-4 and TRBJ2-5; D is undetermined. The CDR3 spans 15 residues. V lost 1 base and J 3 bases, leaving 12 bases between the germline ends. Here the CDR3 reads CASSLDWSAEETQYF. DNA of the CDR3: TGTGCCAGCAGTTTAGACTGGAGTGCCGAAGAGACCCAGTACTTC.

The chain is built from TRBV28 and TRBJ1-5, with a tentative D call TRBD1 (5 bases). Germline assignment: CDR1 MDHEN and CDR2 SYDVKM. Trimming took off 5 bases at V and 4 bases at J, with 27 bases between the two ends. The CDR3 extends over 19 amino acids. Here the CDR3 DNA reads TGTGCCAGCAGTCAAGCCCCGGTGGACATTGGGGGGAAAAATCAGCCCCAGCATTTT. Amino acids: CASSQAPVDIGGKNQPQHF.